This T cell receptor (beta chain) was sequenced for a study of CD8 T cells in Susac syndrome. Random hexamers were used to reverse transcribe the RNA input (roughly 0.5 to 1 ug). The amplification used immunoSEQ multiplex PCR on TCR beta CDR3; it spanned 54 Vbeta and 13 Jbeta. Each CDR3 protein gets one entry after TCRdb re-called the immunoSEQ multiplex PCR reads with MiXCR. The repertoire includes about 180,000 distinct CDR3 sequences, 90% to 95% of them detected once, and less than 0.2% sits in the top ten. The study used treatment-naive patients who had stable or active relapsing-remitting disease as multiple sclerosis controls. The CDR3 spans 17 residues. The trim removed 7 bases at V and 9 bases at J, leaving 21 bases unmatched. Germline V gives CDR1 PRHDT, CDR2 FYEKMQ (reference sequence).

The sample consisted of CD8+ T cells from PBMCs. The chain has TRBV13 and TRBJ2-1, with TRBD2 matching 7 bases. The receptor's source is a human donor with multiple sclerosis. The DNA of the CDR3 is TGTGCCAGCACCAACCGCCGTTGGGAGGGATTTCCCAGTGAGCAGTTCTTC. This gives the protein CASTNRRWEGFPSEQFF.